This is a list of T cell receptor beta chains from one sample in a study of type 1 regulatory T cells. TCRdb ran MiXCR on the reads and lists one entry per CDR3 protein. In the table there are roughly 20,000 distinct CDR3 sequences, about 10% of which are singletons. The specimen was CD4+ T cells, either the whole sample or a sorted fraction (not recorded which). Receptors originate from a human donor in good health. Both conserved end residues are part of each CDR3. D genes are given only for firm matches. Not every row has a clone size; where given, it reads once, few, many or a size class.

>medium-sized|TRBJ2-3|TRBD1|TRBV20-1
TGCAGTGCTTCCGATTCACAGGGGGCGGATACGCAGTATTTT
CSASDSQGADTQYF
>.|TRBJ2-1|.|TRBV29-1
TGCAGCGTTGTCCCTACACTTAATGAGCAGTTCTTC
CSVVPTLNEQFF
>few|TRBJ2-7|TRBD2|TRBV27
TGTGCCAGCAGTTTTTTGGGAGGGGCCTACGAGCAGTACTTC
CASSFLGGAYEQYF
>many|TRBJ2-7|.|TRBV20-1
TGCAGTGCTAGAGCAACAATATACGAGCAGTACTTC
CSARATIYEQYF
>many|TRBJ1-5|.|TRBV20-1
TGCAGTGCTAGTAATCAGGGTATAAATCAGCCCCAGCATTTT
CSASNQGINQPQHF
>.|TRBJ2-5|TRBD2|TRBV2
TGTGCCAGCAGTGGACTAGCGCAAGAGACCCAGTACTTC
CASSGLAQETQYF
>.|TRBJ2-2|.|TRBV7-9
TGTGCCAGCAACCCCCCTGGGGGCACCGGGGAGCTGTTTTTT
CASNPPGGTGELFF
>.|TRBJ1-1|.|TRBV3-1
TGTGCCAGCAGCCAAGACGGGCTACAAGCTTTCTTT
CASSQDGLQAFF
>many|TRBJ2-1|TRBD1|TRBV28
TGTGCCAGCAGTCCCCCGGACAGGGAACGGGGAGAGCAGTTCTTC
CASSPPDRERGEQFF
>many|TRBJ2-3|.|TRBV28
TGTGCCAGCAGTTACCCCCGGCAGGCGCAGTATTTT
CASSYPRQAQYF
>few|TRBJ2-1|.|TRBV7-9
TGTGCCAGCAGCTTAGGATGGAGCGGGTCCTCGAGGGAGCAGTTCTTC
CASSLGWSGSSREQFF
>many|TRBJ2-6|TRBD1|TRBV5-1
TGCGCCAGCAGCTCTCTTTTAGAGACAGGGGAGGCTGGGGCCAACGTCCTGACTTTC
CASSSLLETGEAGANVLTF
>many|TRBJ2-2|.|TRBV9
TGTGCCAGCAGCGTAGCAAGGTACACCGGGGAGCTGTTTTTT
CASSVARYTGELFF